This is a list of T cell receptor beta chains from one sample in a study of T cell responses to AZD1222 COVID-19 vaccine. Assay: immunoSEQ multiplex PCR; the TCRdb copy retains only in-frame clones and omits some. The sample has some 75,000 clones, 70% to 90% seen once; the top ten hold about 11%. This specimen was peripheral blood, taken on day 0 of AZD1222 vaccination. These receptors all come from an adult in good health. The CDR3 runs from the conserved cysteine through the conserved F or W. D genes are given only for firm matches. Expanded clones get a size class; other rows say once, few or many, or leave the size out.

clone_size: once
j_call: TRBJ1-1
v_call: TRBV15
d_call: NA
cdr3_aa: CATSMAHRDTEAFF
cdr3_nt: TGTGCCACCAGCATGGCTCACAGAGACACTGAAGCTTTCTTT

clone_size: few
j_call: TRBJ1-3
v_call: TRBV3-1/TRBV3-2
d_call: TRBD1
cdr3_aa: CASSQVLPQGAGNTIYF
cdr3_nt: TGTGCCAGCAGCCAAGTTCTACCCCAGGGGGCTGGAAACACCATATATTTT

clone_size: NA
j_call: TRBJ1-5
v_call: TRBV6-5
d_call: NA
cdr3_aa: CASSYSSGINQPQHF
cdr3_nt: TGTGCCAGCAGTTACTCGAGTGGAATCAATCAGCCCCAGCATTTT

clone_size: NA
j_call: TRBJ1-6
v_call: TRBV30
d_call: NA
cdr3_aa: CAWSQGPSNFSPLHF
cdr3_nt: TGTGCCTGGAGCCAAGGTCCTTCTAACTTCTCACCCCTCCACTTT

clone_size: NA
j_call: TRBJ1-4
v_call: TRBV11-2
d_call: TRBD1
cdr3_aa: CASRRTGTEKLFF
cdr3_nt: TGTGCCAGCAGGCGGACAGGGACTGAAAAACTGTTTTTT

clone_size: NA
j_call: TRBJ1-2
v_call: TRBV2
d_call: NA
cdr3_aa: CASRISATYGYTF
cdr3_nt: TGTGCCAGCAGAATTAGCGCTACCTATGGCTACACCTTC

clone_size: NA
j_call: TRBJ1-1
v_call: TRBV18
d_call: NA
cdr3_aa: CASSPGGTLGNTEAFF
cdr3_nt: TGTGCCAGCTCGCCCGGAGGGACCCTCGGGAACACTGAAGCTTTCTTT

clone_size: NA
j_call: TRBJ2-2
v_call: TRBV5-1
d_call: NA
cdr3_aa: CASSLGIRTTGELFF
cdr3_nt: TGCGCCAGCAGCTTGGGAATCCGGACTACCGGGGAGCTGTTTTTT

clone_size: NA
j_call: TRBJ1-1
v_call: TRBV7-9
d_call: TRBD1
cdr3_aa: CASSSWTGRNTEAFF
cdr3_nt: TGTGCCAGCAGCTCCTGGACAGGGAGGAACACTGAAGCTTTCTTT

clone_size: NA
j_call: TRBJ1-6
v_call: TRBV6-1
d_call: NA
cdr3_aa: CASSEGFLNSPLHF
cdr3_nt: TGTGCCAGCAGTGAAGGTTTTTTAAATTCACCCCTCCACTTT

clone_size: NA
j_call: TRBJ2-3
v_call: TRBV19
d_call: NA
cdr3_aa: CASSIRGPQVASTDTQYF
cdr3_nt: TGTGCCAGTAGTATTCGGGGACCCCAAGTGGCTAGCACAGATACGCAGTATTTT

clone_size: NA
j_call: TRBJ2-6
v_call: TRBV19
d_call: NA
cdr3_aa: CASTPASTSGANVLTF
cdr3_nt: TGTGCCAGTACCCCTGCCAGTACCTCTGGGGCCAACGTCCTGACTTTC

clone_size: NA
j_call: TRBJ1-5
v_call: TRBV19
d_call: NA
cdr3_aa: CASSINLSNQPQHF
cdr3_nt: TGTGCCAGTAGTATAAACCTTAGCAATCAGCCCCAGCATTTT

clone_size: NA
j_call: TRBJ1-1
v_call: TRBV3-1/TRBV3-2
d_call: NA
cdr3_aa: CASSQGGGWTEAFF
cdr3_nt: TGTGCCAGCAGCCAAGGGGGGGGTTGGACTGAAGCTTTCTTT

clone_size: NA
j_call: TRBJ1-5
v_call: TRBV6-4
d_call: NA
cdr3_aa: CASSASVTQPQHF
cdr3_nt: TGTGCCAGCAGTGCGTCAGTCACTCAGCCCCAGCATTTT

clone_size: NA
j_call: TRBJ1-1
v_call: TRBV6-5
d_call: NA
cdr3_aa: CASTYGGGTEAFF
cdr3_nt: TGTGCCAGCACATACGGGGGGGGAACTGAAGCTTTCTTT

clone_size: once
j_call: TRBJ1-1
v_call: TRBV5-1
d_call: NA
cdr3_aa: CASSLVRMNTEAFF
cdr3_nt: TGCGCCAGCAGCTTGGTGAGGATGAACACTGAAGCTTTCTTT

clone_size: NA
j_call: TRBJ1-1
v_call: TRBV7-3
d_call: TRBD1
cdr3_aa: CASSLIGGDTEAFF
cdr3_nt: TGTGCCAGCAGCTTAATAGGGGGCGACACTGAAGCTTTCTTT

clone_size: NA
j_call: TRBJ2-7
v_call: TRBV5-1
d_call: TRBD2
cdr3_aa: CASSSGLAVRGHEQYF
cdr3_nt: TGCGCCAGCAGCTCGGGACTAGCGGTCCGAGGACACGAGCAGTACTTC

clone_size: once
j_call: TRBJ2-7
v_call: TRBV18
d_call: TRBD2
cdr3_aa: CASSPTGGSTYEQYF
cdr3_nt: TGTGCCAGCTCTCCGACCGGGGGGTCCACTTACGAGCAGTACTTC

clone_size: NA
j_call: TRBJ2-3
v_call: TRBV5-1
d_call: NA
cdr3_aa: CASSREGAGLTDTQYF
cdr3_nt: TGCGCCAGCAGCCGAGAGGGGGCGGGGCTCACAGATACGCAGTATTTT

clone_size: NA
j_call: TRBJ2-7
v_call: TRBV6-5
d_call: NA
cdr3_aa: CASSRTGYEQYF
cdr3_nt: TGTGCCAGCAGCCGTACAGGGTACGAGCAGTACTTC

clone_size: NA
j_call: TRBJ2-2
v_call: TRBV3-1/TRBV3-2
d_call: NA
cdr3_aa: CASSPYTGELFF
cdr3_nt: TGTGCCAGCAGCCCGTATACCGGGGAGCTGTTTTTT

clone_size: NA
j_call: TRBJ2-1
v_call: TRBV28
d_call: TRBD2
cdr3_aa: CAGSGTSGGVYNEQFF
cdr3_nt: TGTGCCGGATCCGGGACTAGCGGGGGGGTTTACAATGAGCAGTTCTTC

clone_size: NA
j_call: TRBJ2-2
v_call: TRBV12-5
d_call: NA
cdr3_aa: CASGLNRQANTGELFF
cdr3_nt: TGTGCTAGTGGTTTGAATCGGCAGGCGAACACCGGGGAGCTGTTTTTT

clone_size: NA
j_call: TRBJ2-1
v_call: TRBV12-3/TRBV12-4
d_call: TRBD1
cdr3_aa: CASRDRGHNEQFF
cdr3_nt: TGTGCCAGCAGGGACAGGGGGCACAATGAGCAGTTCTTC

clone_size: NA
j_call: TRBJ1-4
v_call: TRBV5-8
d_call: TRBD1
cdr3_aa: CASSSTGYEKLFF
cdr3_nt: TGTGCCAGCAGCTCGACAGGGTATGAAAAACTGTTTTTT

clone_size: NA
j_call: TRBJ1-1
v_call: TRBV5-1
d_call: NA
cdr3_aa: CASSWQGRNTEAFF
cdr3_nt: TGCGCCAGCAGCTGGCAGGGTCGGAACACTGAAGCTTTCTTT